The 24 T cell receptor beta chains listed next were all sequenced from one sample in a study of beta chain features in type 1 diabetes. Since all of the isolated RNA was reverse transcribed, expressed TCRB transcripts were what got sequenced. TCRdb's copy holds only in-frame clones and misses some; the assay was immunoSEQ multiplex PCR. There are more than 300,000 clones in the sample; more than 12% occur only once, and around 0.02% lies in the top ten. Sequencing input: naive CD4+ T cells from blood. Receptors were obtained from a woman in her late teens or twenties in good health.

V gene TRBV5-4 combines with J gene TRBJ1-5; no reliable D call. The CDR3 has 15 amino acids. With 2 bases removed from V and 0 bases from J, the gap between germline ends came to 9 bases. Per the germline V gene, CDR1 is SGHNT and CDR2 is YYREEE (reference sequence). CDR3 loop: CASSFGGDSNQPQHF. Written as DNA, the CDR3 is TGTGCCAGCAGCTTCGGCGGAGATAGCAATCAGCCCCAGCATTTT.

The CDR3 sequence: CASSSLGAIGSYNEQFF. The DNA for the CDR3 is TGTGCCAGCAGCTCACTTGGGGCTATAGGCTCCTACAATGAGCAGTTCTTC. The chain combines TRBV7-9 with TRBJ2-1, with D tentatively TRBD1 (5 bases). Germline values: CDR1 SEHNR, CDR2 FQNEAQ (reference sequence). The CDR3 runs to 17 residues. V was pared by 4 bases and J by 0 bases, with 16 bases between.

This clone was counted only a few times. The CDR3 here is CASSSFGTRSYEQYF. The CDR3 DNA follows: TGTGCCAGCTCATCGTTCGGGACTAGGTCCTACGAGCAGTACTTC. The chain carries TRBV18 and TRBJ2-7; 8 bases line up with TRBD2. The CDR3 spans 15 residues. Losses at the gene ends were 5 bases for V and 1 base for J; bases not matched to a gene: 7. From germline, CDR1 is KGHSH and CDR2 LQKENI.

V gene TRBV29-1 combines with J gene TRBJ2-5, with D perhaps matching TRBD1 or TRBD2 (6 bases each). Between the trimmed V and J ends, which lost 4 bases and 1 base, there was a span of 13 bases. Germline CDR1 reads SQVTM; CDR2 reads ANQGSEA. CDR3 length: 14 amino acids. The CDR3 is CSVAEGEVQETQYF. The CDR3 coding sequence is TGCAGCGTTGCAGAGGGGGAGGTCCAAGAGACCCAGTACTTC.

Only a few counts were recorded for this clone. The rearrangement joins TRBV30 to TRBJ2-1; possible D gene TRBD2, 5 bases. Germline-derived CDR1 and CDR2 are GTSNPN and SVGIG (reference sequence). This CDR3 has 15 amino acids. Trimming removed 3 bases from V and 0 bases from J, with 12 bases in between. CDR3 sequence: CAWSYDGGSYNEQFF. The CDR3 nucleotides read TGTGCCTGGAGCTACGACGGAGGCTCCTACAATGAGCAGTTCTTC.

V is TRBV11-3 and J is TRBJ2-3; tentative D call: TRBD2 (6 bases). V shed 3 bases and J shed 3 bases, with 13 bases lying between them. Germline assignment: CDR1 SGHNT and CDR2 YENEEA. The CDR3 contains 15 residues. The CDR3 coding sequence is TGTGCCAGCAGCTTCAAGGGCGGGATAACAGATACGCAGTATTTT. It translates to CASSFKGGITDTQYF. The complete variable domain, with remaining parts taken from reference TRBV11-3 and TRBJ2-3, reads EAGVVQSPRYKIIEKKQPVAFWCNPISGHNTLYWYLQNLGQGPELLIRYENEEAVDDSQLPKDRFSAERLKGVDSTLKIQPAELGDSAVYLCASSFKGGITDTQYFGPGTRLTVL.

This clone showed up just a few times. The chain has TRBV30 and TRBJ2-3; 8 positions match TRBD2. The V gene end was trimmed by 2 bases and the J gene end by 2 bases; junction bases not matched to a gene: 9. The germline CDR1 and CDR2 sequences are GTSNPN and SVGIG (reference sequence). The CDR3 has 16 amino acids. CDR3 nucleotide sequence: TGTGCCTGGAGTCCCCCCCTAGCGGGTCACACAGATACGCAGTATTTT. Translating gives CAWSPPLAGHTDTQYF.

This clone was counted between two and nine times. The chain combines TRBV30 with TRBJ2-2; D perhaps matches TRBD2 (6 bases). The CDR3 is made up of 14 amino acids. Deletions cut 4 bases from V and 4 bases from J, with 13 bases between. Germline CDR1 is GTSNPN and CDR2 is SVGIG (reference sequence). The CDR3 DNA sequence: TGTGCCTGGAATCGGAGGGATCCCACCGGGGAGCTGTTTTTT. Residues: CAWNRRDPTGELFF.

The CDR3 DNA follows: TGTGCCAGTAGTATTTCCGGGACTAGCGGGAGCTACAATGAGCAGTTCTTC. This translates into CASSISGTSGSYNEQFF. The V call is TRBV19, the J call TRBJ2-1; TRBD2 matches at 14 bases. V trimming: 3 bases; J trimming: 3 bases; junction bases outside the gene matches: 4. The CDR3 is 17 residues long. CDR1 LNHDA and CDR2 SQIVND come from the germline V gene (reference sequence). Complete variable domain (other parts from reference TRBV19 and TRBJ2-1): DGGITQSPKYLFRKEGQNVTLSCEQNLNHDAMYWYRQDPGQGLRLIYYSQIVNDFQKGDIAEGYSVSREKKESFPLTVTSAQKNPTAFYLCASSISGTSGSYNEQFFGPGTRLTVL.

This chain joins TRBV6-5 and TRBJ2-1, with a possible D match to TRBD2 (6 bases). CDR1 and CDR2 (germline): MNHEY, SVGAGI. The CDR3 spans 13 residues. Trimming cost V 2 bases and J 7 bases, with 9 bases left between them. The chain's CDR3 is CASSYPSGNEQFF. The CDR3 DNA reads as TGTGCCAGCAGTTACCCAAGCGGGAATGAGCAGTTCTTC.

The chain carries TRBV30 and TRBJ1-2, with a possible D match to TRBD1 (6 bases). The V and J ends lost 0 bases and 7 bases respectively, with 12 bases between them. This CDR3 is 13 amino acids long. Per germline, CDR1 GTSNPN and CDR2 SVGIG (reference sequence). The CDR3 here is CAWSVSGVGGYTF. The CDR3 nucleotides read TGTGCCTGGAGTGTATCAGGGGTCGGTGGCTACACCTTC.

V is TRBV5-8 and J is TRBJ2-1; 8 nucleotides agree with TRBD1. Per germline, CDR1 SGHTS and CDR2 YDEGEE. The junction had 12 bases not matched to a gene; V was cut back by 6 bases and J by 7 bases. The CDR3 is made up of 15 amino acids. CDR3 sequence (DNA): TGTGCCAGCAAGAGAGGGACAGGTCCCACGAATGAGCAGTTCTTC. It encodes CASKRGTGPTNEQFF.

The rearrangement links TRBV2 to TRBJ2-1; 9 bases match TRBD1. From germline, CDR1 is SNHLY and CDR2 FYNNEI. This CDR3 region has 15 residues. Unmatched junction bases numbered 7, after V lost 6 bases and J lost 4 bases. The DNA of the CDR3 is TGTGCCAGCAGGGAACAGGGGGCGATTTACAATGAGCAGTTCTTC. This gives the protein CASREQGAIYNEQFF.

The chain joins TRBV29-1 to TRBJ1-2; no firm D call. CDR1 and CDR2 from the germline V gene are SQVTM and ANQGSEA. This CDR3 comprises 13 residues. V shed 4 bases and J shed 6 bases, with 15 bases lying between them. CDR3 protein: CSVAQVLTHGYTF. The CDR3 coding sequence is TGCAGCGTTGCTCAGGTCCTGACGCATGGCTACACCTTC.

This clone was seen only a few times. The V and J genes are TRBV7-9 and TRBJ2-5; 8 positions match TRBD2. With V trimmed by 4 bases and J by 2 bases, 3 bases remained unmatched. There are 14 residues in the CDR3. CDR1 is SEHNR and CDR2 is FQNEAQ in the germline V gene (reference sequence). The CDR3 protein is CASSYTSGQETQYF. DNA of the CDR3: TGTGCCAGCAGCTATACTAGCGGACAAGAGACCCAGTACTTC.

This clone turned up a few times. The rearrangement uses TRBV19 and TRBJ1-2, with 8 bases fitting TRBD1. This CDR3 comprises 15 residues. V was pared by 2 bases and J by 6 bases, with 8 bases of the junction left unmatched. Germline-derived CDR1 and CDR2 are LNHDA and SQIVND (reference sequence). The DNA of the CDR3 is TGTGCCAGTAGTATAACCGGACAGGGTGAAGATGGCTACACCTTC. Translated, it gives CASSITGQGEDGYTF. Drawing the rest from reference TRBV19 and TRBJ1-2, the complete variable domain is DGGITQSPKYLFRKEGQNVTLSCEQNLNHDAMYWYRQDPGQGLRLIYYSQIVNDFQKGDIAEGYSVSREKKESFPLTVTSAQKNPTAFYLCASSITGQGEDGYTFGSGTRLTVV.

With respect to this clone: Other DNA sequences of this sample code for an identical CDR3. The CDR3 spells CASSYSLAGSYEQYF. The CDR3 DNA follows: TGTGCCAGCAGTTATTCCCTAGCGGGGTCCTACGAGCAGTACTTC. The V gene is TRBV6-5, the J gene TRBJ2-7; TRBD2 matches at 9 bases. From germline, CDR1 is MNHEY and CDR2 SVGAGI. The CDR3 spans 15 residues. The V gene end was trimmed by 3 bases and the J gene end by 1 base; junction bases not matched to a gene: 4.

The chain recombines TRBV10-2 with TRBJ1-5, with 7 nucleotides matching TRBD1. The V segment lost 6 bases and the J segment 2 bases; nucleotides outside the gene matches: 4. Germline V gene sequence: CDR1 WSHSY, CDR2 SAAADI. The CDR3 is 14 residues long. CDR3 DNA: TGCGCCAGCAGCGGTGACAGGGGCAATCAGCCCCAGCATTTT. This gives the protein CASSGDRGNQPQHF.

The chain couples TRBV7-9 to TRBJ1-2; TRBD1 agrees at 8 bases. V lost 5 bases, J lost 5 bases, and 7 bases stayed unmatched. The CDR3 is made up of 14 amino acids. The germline V gene encodes CDR1 SEHNR and CDR2 FQNEAQ (reference sequence). CDR3 protein: CASSQDREKYGYTF. CDR3 coding DNA: TGTGCCAGCAGCCAGGACAGGGAGAAATATGGCTACACCTTC.

The V and J genes are TRBV6-1 and TRBJ1-2, with 9 bases fitting TRBD1. From germline, CDR1 is MNHNS and CDR2 SASEGT. Trimming removed 6 bases from V and 4 bases from J; junction bases left unmatched: 6. The CDR3 contains 14 residues. The CDR3 protein is CASSDRGTLYGYTF. In nucleotides, the CDR3 is TGTGCCAGCAGCGACAGGGGGACCCTCTATGGCTACACCTTC.

Only a few counts were recorded for this clone. V is TRBV28 and J is TRBJ2-7; possible D gene TRBD2, 5 bases. V gave up 3 bases and J gave up 4 bases, with 13 bases separating them. Germline V gives CDR1 MDHEN, CDR2 SYDVKM. This CDR3 contains 14 residues. DNA of the CDR3: TGTGCCAGCAGTTTTAGGGCGCGGGTTTACGAGCAGTACTTC. Its protein is CASSFRARVYEQYF.

Details on this clone: One end of the junction is discordant with germline, which a read error may explain. The J gene is TRBJ2-3, the V gene TRBV7-7; maybe TRBD2 (6 bases). The CDR3 extends over 15 amino acids. The germline V gene encodes CDR1 SSHAT and CDR2 FNYEAQ (reference sequence). The CDR3 loop is CASSLYGGEKNTQYF. In DNA, the CDR3 is TGTGCTAGCAGCTTATACGGGGGAGAAAAGAATACGCAGTATTTT.

The chain joins TRBV29-1 to TRBJ2-3; a weak D match, TRBD2 (6 bases). V lost 2 bases to trimming and J lost 4 bases, with 13 bases between them. Germline V gene data show CDR1 as SQVTM and CDR2 as ANQGSEA. CDR3 length: 14 amino acids. The DNA for the CDR3 is TGCAGCGTTGAATCCGGGAGTGGGGCAGATACGCAGTATTTT. This gives the protein CSVESGSGADTQYF.

This rearrangement joins TRBV4-3 to TRBJ1-4, with TRBD1 as a possible D gene (6 bases). The CDR3 has 14 amino acids. Germline CDR1 is LGHNA and CDR2 is YSLEER. Trimming cost V 1 base and J 8 bases, with 11 bases left between them. CDR3 coding DNA: TGCGCCAGCAGCCAAGCCCGGGGGGCGGAAAAACTGTTTTTT. This encodes CASSQARGAEKLFF.